This T cell receptor beta chain was obtained from a study of blood T cell repertoires in COVID-19. Study-wide background: T cells, B-cell-depleted T cells, or PBMCs provided the cDNA or gDNA that served as material.

This clone was counted once. In the source study's methods: Reference gene primers were amplified, and this amplification served to estimate nucleated cell counts. Measured with immunoSEQ multiplex PCR; TCRdb has only the in-frame clones, and not every one. The V and J calls and clone size are taken from that table; D and trimming were inferred from the DNA. The sample yields fewer than 300,000 clones, roughly 90% seen once. The CDR3 runs to 17 residues. Germline V gene sequence: CDR1 MGHRA, CDR2 YSYEKL. V lost 0 bases to trimming and J lost 0 bases; unmatched junction nucleotides: 2. This rearrangement joins TRBV4-1 to TRBJ2-2; 9 nucleotides match TRBD1. The sample comprised peripheral blood. This clonotype was sampled from a woman between 25 and 40 years old with COVID-19, enrolled during active disease. CDR3 in amino acids: CASSQEDRGANTGELFF. Here the CDR3 DNA reads TGCGCCAGCAGCCAAGAGGACAGGGGCGCGAACACCGGGGAGCTGTTTTTT.